This passage covers 20 T cell receptor beta chains from one sample sequenced in a study of technical replicates of blood from a handful of donors. Generated by immunoSEQ multiplex PCR, the TCRdb table keeps only in-frame clones and is missing some. This table holds tens of thousands of clones, 75% to 95% found once. The specimen sequenced was T cells isolated from PBMCs. These receptors were taken from a human donor in good health. Some clones in this sample may be carry-over from other donors' samples.

The CDR3 region is CASTSKVRRAHTDTQYF. DNA for the CDR3: TGTGCCAGCACCTCAAAGGTTAGGCGGGCACACACAGATACGCAGTATTTT. The V gene is TRBV25-1, the J gene TRBJ2-3, with a weak D call TRBD2 (5 bases). The V gene's germline CDR1 is MGHDK and CDR2 SYGVNS. V was pared by 7 bases and J by 2 bases, with 22 bases between. The CDR3 consists of 17 residues.

The chain combines TRBV19 with TRBJ2-4, with 8 bases identical to TRBD1. The CDR3 spans 13 residues. V shed 10 bases, J shed 4 bases, and the junction held 6 bases outside the gene matches. Germline CDR1 is LNHDA and CDR2 is SQIVND (reference sequence). The CDR3 region is CATAGTGKNIQYF. CDR3 DNA sequence: TGTGCCACCGCCGGGACAGGAAAAAACATTCAGTACTTC.

The CDR3 DNA reads as TGTGCCAGCAGCCAAGAGGGACTAGCGGGAGATACGCAGTATTTT. The encoded protein is CASSQEGLAGDTQYF. The chain employs TRBV4-2 and TRBJ2-3; 12 bases align to TRBD2. The CDR3 covers 15 residues. Germline assignment: CDR1 LGHNA and CDR2 YNFKEQ. The junction had 0 bases not matched to a gene; V was cut back by 0 bases and J by 5 bases.

The CDR3 DNA sequence: TGCAGCACCGGGACAGGGGGGTACGAGCAGTACTTC. This codes for CSTGTGGYEQYF. The rearrangement links TRBV29-1 to TRBJ2-5, with TRBD1 matching 11 bases. The DNA end lines up better with TRBJ2-7; the J call may be wrong. The CDR3 covers 12 residues. Germline CDR1 is SQVTM and CDR2 is ANQGSEA.

The genes are TRBV7-9 and TRBJ2-7; TRBD2 might be the D (6 bases). This CDR3 region has 15 residues. V was clipped by 5 bases and J by 6 bases, with 20 bases between them. CDR1 and CDR2 (germline): SEHNR, FQNEAQ (reference sequence). CDR3 sequence: CASSELGGDLGEQYF. CDR3 bases: TGTGCCAGCAGCGAGCTCGGAGGGGACCTCGGCGAGCAGTACTTC.

V usage is TRBV7-9 and J usage is TRBJ2-5; the D gene is possibly TRBD2 (6 bases). V was cut by 1 base and J by 1 base, with 16 bases left in between. The CDR3 extends over 17 amino acids. The germline V gene has CDR1 SEHNR and CDR2 FQNEAQ (reference sequence). The CDR3 loop is CASSLDRTQEGQETQYF. CDR3 coding DNA: TGTGCCAGCAGCTTAGACCGCACCCAGGAGGGCCAAGAGACCCAGTACTTC.

This chain connects TRBV25-1 to TRBJ2-1; 13 bases match TRBD2. In germline, CDR1 is MGHDK, CDR2 SYGVNS. V lost 5 bases, J lost 5 bases, and 6 bases stayed unmatched. CDR3 length equals 16 residues. As DNA, the CDR3 is TGTGCCAGCAGTTCCCCGGGACTAGCGGGAAACAATGAGCAGTTCTTC. Translating it yields CASSSPGLAGNNEQFF.

The chain employs TRBV6-4 and TRBJ1-2; D is perhaps TRBD1 (6 bases). The germline gives CDR1 MRHNA, CDR2 SNTAGT. This CDR3 is built from 15 residues. Trimming removed 2 bases at V and 4 bases at J, with 14 bases between. CDR3 protein: CASSDPITGSYGYTF. As DNA, the CDR3 is TGTGCCAGCAGTGACCCCATTACAGGGTCCTATGGCTACACCTTC.

The chain links TRBV6-6 to TRBJ1-4, with TRBD1 matching over 10 bases. V was pared by 1 base and J by 8 bases, with 1 base of the junction left unmatched. The germline V gene encodes CDR1 MNHNY and CDR2 SVGAGI (reference sequence). This CDR3 contains 14 residues. CDR3 in amino acids: CASSYWDRGEKLFF. The CDR3 bases are TGTGCCAGCAGTTACTGGGACAGGGGAGAAAAACTGTTTTTT.

The chain combines TRBV6-4 with TRBJ2-1; 7 nucleotides agree with TRBD1. V shed 4 bases and J 0 bases; nucleotides not matched to a gene: 6. The CDR3 spans 16 residues. Germline CDR1 is MRHNA and CDR2 is SNTAGT. CDR3 sequence: CASSAVQGSSYNEQFF. CDR3 coding DNA: TGTGCCAGCAGTGCCGTACAGGGGAGCTCCTACAATGAGCAGTTCTTC.

The V and J genes are TRBV6-4 and TRBJ2-3, with no clear D. The CDR3 has 14 amino acids. The germline gives CDR1 MRHNA, CDR2 SNTAGT. Trimming stripped 0 bases from V and 0 bases from J, with 4 bases between. The CDR3 reads CASSDSFSTDTQYF. CDR3 DNA sequence: TGTGCCAGCAGTGACTCCTTTAGCACAGATACGCAGTATTTT.

The V call is TRBV19, the J call TRBJ2-3; D is possibly TRBD1 (5 bases). The CDR3 extends over 13 amino acids. Germline V gene lookup returns CDR1 LNHDA and CDR2 SQIVND (reference sequence). The germline V and J ends were trimmed by 7 bases and 6 bases, with 14 bases remaining between them. CDR3 sequence (DNA): TGTGCCAGTAATTGGGGCCCTAGGGATACGCAGTATTTT. The encoded protein is CASNWGPRDTQYF.

The chain employs TRBV4-1 and TRBJ2-7; D perhaps matches TRBD2 (5 bases). Germline V CDR1 and CDR2: MGHRA, YSYEKL. This CDR3 contains 15 residues. V was clipped by 3 bases and J by 0 bases, with 12 bases between them. In DNA form, the CDR3 reads TGCGCCAGCAGCCAGGTCCGGGATCACTCCTACGAGCAGTACTTC. This encodes CASSQVRDHSYEQYF.

V usage is TRBV7-8 and J usage is TRBJ2-5; 9 positions match TRBD1. Unmatched junction bases numbered 9, after V lost 3 bases and J lost 1 base. CDR1 is SGHVS, CDR2 FQNEAQ, per germline. The length of the CDR3 is 17 residues. This CDR3 is CASSFFYQTGGQETQYF. DNA of the CDR3: TGTGCCAGCAGCTTTTTCTATCAGACAGGGGGCCAAGAGACCCAGTACTTC.

V is TRBV15 and J is TRBJ2-7, with TRBD1 as a possible D gene (6 bases). This CDR3 comprises 14 residues. Per germline, CDR1 LNHNV and CDR2 YYDKDF (reference sequence). Trimming stripped 0 bases from V and 0 bases from J, with 6 bases between. This chain's CDR3 is CATSREQGSYEQYF. The CDR3, as DNA: TGTGCCACCAGCAGAGAACAGGGCTCCTACGAGCAGTACTTC. The full variable domain, rest sourced from reference TRBV15 and TRBJ2-7, is DAMVIQNPRYQVTQFGKPVTLSCSQTLNHNVMYWYQQKSSQAPKLLFHYYDKDFNNEADTPDNFQSRRPNTSFCFLDIRSPGLGDTAMYLCATSREQGSYEQYFGPGTRLTVT.

CDR3 loop: CASSPGGLLSGSLVPGQYF. CDR3 bases: TGTGCCAGCAGCCCCGGGGGCTTACTTAGCGGGAGCCTAGTACCGGGGCAGTACTTC. The chain uses TRBV11-2 and TRBJ2-7; 9 nucleotides line up with TRBD2. The trim removed 5 bases at V and 9 bases at J, leaving 26 bases unmatched. Germline-derived CDR1 and CDR2 are SGHAT and FQNNGV. The CDR3 covers 19 residues.

The gene calls are TRBV2 and TRBJ2-7; D might be TRBD1 (6 bases). This CDR3 spans 12 amino acids. CDR1 and CDR2 from the germline V gene are SNHLY and FYNNEI. V lost 8 bases to trimming and J lost 4 bases, with 12 bases between them. The CDR3 region has the DNA TGTGCCAGCCTGGGGGCCCTTTACGAGCAGTACTTC. Residues: CASLGALYEQYF.

V usage is TRBV10-3 and J usage is TRBJ1-6, with TRBD1 as a possible D gene (6 bases). This CDR3 spans 16 amino acids. Per germline, CDR1 ENHRY and CDR2 SYGVKD. V shed 3 bases and J shed 8 bases, with 17 bases lying between them. The CDR3 coding sequence is TGTGCCATCAGTGAAACAGGGAAAGGGAAAGATTCACCCCTCCACTTT. Amino acids: CAISETGKGKDSPLHF.

V usage is TRBV7-2 and J usage is TRBJ1-3; TRBD1 matches 7 bases. V was clipped by 2 bases and J by 3 bases; unmatched bases: 10. Per the germline V gene, CDR1 is SGHTA and CDR2 is FQGNSA. The CDR3 spans 17 residues. The chain's CDR3 is CASSLFDRVDIGNTIYF. For the CDR3, the DNA is TGTGCCAGCAGCTTATTTGACAGGGTAGATATTGGAAACACCATATATTTT.

V is TRBV13 and J is TRBJ2-5, with a tentative D call TRBD1 (6 bases). The closer fit of TRBJ2-7 to the DNA end suggests the J call may be wrong. Germline lookup yields CDR1 PRHDT and CDR2 FYEKMQ (reference sequence). This CDR3 spans 13 amino acids. DNA for the CDR3: TGTGCCAGCAGCCCTACGCCAGGGGACGAGCAGTACTTC. Its protein is CASSPTPGDEQYF.